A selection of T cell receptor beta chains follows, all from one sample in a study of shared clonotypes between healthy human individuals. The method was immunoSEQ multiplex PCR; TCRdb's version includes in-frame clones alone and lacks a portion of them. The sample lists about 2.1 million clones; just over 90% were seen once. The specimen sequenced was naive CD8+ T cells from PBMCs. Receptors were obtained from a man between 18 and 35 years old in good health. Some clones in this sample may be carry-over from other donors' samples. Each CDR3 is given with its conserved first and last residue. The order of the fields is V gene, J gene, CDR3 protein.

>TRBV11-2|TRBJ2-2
CASRSREFESGELFF
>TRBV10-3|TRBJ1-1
CAISAIRDRGETEAFF
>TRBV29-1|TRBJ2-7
CSAAGSGTYEQYF
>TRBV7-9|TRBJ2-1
CASSLGLAGHEQFF
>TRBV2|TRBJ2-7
CASSGAGGVNEQYF
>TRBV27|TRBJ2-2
CASSFLVPGELFF
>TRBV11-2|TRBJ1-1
CASSSRTRGITEAFF
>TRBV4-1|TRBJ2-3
CASGGLGGITQYF
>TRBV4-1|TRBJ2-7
CASSQDAGLYEQYF
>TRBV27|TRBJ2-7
CASSSYKGAYEQYF
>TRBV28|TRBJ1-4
CASSFRGGNEEKLFF
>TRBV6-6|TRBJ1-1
CASGPDRGNTEAFF
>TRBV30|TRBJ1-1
CAWSPGDTEAFF
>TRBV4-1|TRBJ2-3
CASSQDRLGVPFF
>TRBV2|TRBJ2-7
CASSGVGSGRTYEQYF
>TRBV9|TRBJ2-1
CASSYGTGNEQFF
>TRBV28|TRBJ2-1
CASRDSLLMDEQFF
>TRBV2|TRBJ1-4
CASSEDSRVWGKLFF
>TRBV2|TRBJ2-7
CASKGAYEQYF
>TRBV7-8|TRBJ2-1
CASSSRESSYNEQFF
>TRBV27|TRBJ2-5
CASSLGAGGGQTQYF
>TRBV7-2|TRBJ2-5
CASSQPAPGETQYF
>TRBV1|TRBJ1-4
CTSSQDPPGLDNEKLFF
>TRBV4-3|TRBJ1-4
CASSWGGEKLFF
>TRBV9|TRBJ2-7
CASSQQGVPTYEQYF
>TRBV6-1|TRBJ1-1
CASSEGLIEAFF
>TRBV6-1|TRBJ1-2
CASRQGSYTF
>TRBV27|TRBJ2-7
CASSWSSSSGEQYF
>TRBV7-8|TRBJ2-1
CASSQTGGRTYNEQFF
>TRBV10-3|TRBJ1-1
CAISAGVNTEAFF
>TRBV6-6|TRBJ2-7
CASRSAGQDEQYF
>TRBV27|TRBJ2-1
CASSFGVLVNEQFF
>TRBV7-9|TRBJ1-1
CASSLGGRDTEAFF
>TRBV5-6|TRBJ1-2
CASSLGGDPYYGYTF
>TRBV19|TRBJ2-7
CASSPIGGDLPPYEQYF
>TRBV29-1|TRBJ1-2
CSVDYSNYGYTF
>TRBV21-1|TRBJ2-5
CASSSFQGEQETQYF
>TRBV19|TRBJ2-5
CASSGRTLAGETQYF
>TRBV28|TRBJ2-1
CASRLTTLPDNEQFF
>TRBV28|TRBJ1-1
CASITRGTEAFF
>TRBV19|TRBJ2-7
CASSKAETSEQYF
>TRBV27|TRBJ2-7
CASSLYGSSYEQYF
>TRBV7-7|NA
CASSLSLRYEQYF
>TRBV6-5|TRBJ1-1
CASSYREGLRREAFF
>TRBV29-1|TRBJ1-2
CSVESREKYGYTF
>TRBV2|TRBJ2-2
CAKGLPTGELFF
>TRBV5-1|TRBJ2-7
CASSHELDSRYEQYF
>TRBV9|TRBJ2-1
CASTRGGGPSYNEQFF
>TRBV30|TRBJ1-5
CACLWCRRDEYSNQPQHF
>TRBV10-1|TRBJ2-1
CASSEPTGPYYNEQFF
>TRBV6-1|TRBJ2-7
CASRPVGTITYEQYF
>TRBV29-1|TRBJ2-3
CSVGNRGSTDTQYF
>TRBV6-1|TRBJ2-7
CASSPTRRAEQYF
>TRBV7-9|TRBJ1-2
CASSFPGQGANYGYTF
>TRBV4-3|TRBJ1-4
CASSQDSTELRNEKLFF
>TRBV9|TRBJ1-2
CASSAALVGYTF
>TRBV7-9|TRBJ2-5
CASSLGGVKETQYF
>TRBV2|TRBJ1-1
CASSLPGPREAFF
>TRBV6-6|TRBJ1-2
CASSADRRDGYTF
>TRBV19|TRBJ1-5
CASSIRGGNQPQHF